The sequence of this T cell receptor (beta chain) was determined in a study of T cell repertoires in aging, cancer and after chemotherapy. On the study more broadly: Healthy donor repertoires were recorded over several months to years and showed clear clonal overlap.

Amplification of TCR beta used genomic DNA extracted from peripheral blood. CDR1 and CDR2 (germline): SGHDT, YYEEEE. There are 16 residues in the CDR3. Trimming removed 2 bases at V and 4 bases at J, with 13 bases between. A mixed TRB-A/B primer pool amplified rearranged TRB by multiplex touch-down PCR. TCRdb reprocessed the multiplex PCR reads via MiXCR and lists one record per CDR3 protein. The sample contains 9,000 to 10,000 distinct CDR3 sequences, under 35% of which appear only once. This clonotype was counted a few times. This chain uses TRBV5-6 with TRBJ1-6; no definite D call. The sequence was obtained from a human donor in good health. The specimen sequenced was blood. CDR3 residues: CASSLGGDTYNSPLHF. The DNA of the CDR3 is TGTGCCAGCAGCTTAGGAGGTGATACTTATAATTCACCCCTCCACTTT.